This TCR beta chain derives from a study of blood T cell repertoires in COVID-19. The overall study: Italy, Spain and the United States were the sources of the convalescent and acute COVID-19 samples. T cells, B-cell-depleted T cells, or PBMCs provided the cDNA or gDNA that served as material.

Libraries were prepared by immunoSEQ multiplex PCR; TCRdb keeps only in-frame clonotypes and omits some of them. The sample records under 200,000 clones, roughly nine tenths being singletons. The V gene's germline CDR1 is LNHDA and CDR2 SQIVND (reference sequence). The J segment lost 4 bases and the V segment lost 6 bases, leaving 6 bases of the junction unmatched. The CDR3 loop spans 14 amino acids. This clonotype originated in an elderly woman in a cohort sampled during active or convalescent COVID-19. The chain uses TRBV19 and TRBJ1-5, with 7 bases lining up with TRBD1. The sample consisted of peripheral blood. CDR3 in DNA: TGTGCCAGTAGCCCCGGGACAGATAATCAGCCCCAGCATTTT. This encodes CASSPGTDNQPQHF.